The next 7 T cell receptor beta chains were all read from a single sample in a study of blood T cell repertoires in COVID-19. TCRdb keeps only in-frame clones here, not all; method: immunoSEQ multiplex PCR. The repertoire consists of roughly 300,000 clones, with more than 75% occurring once and the leading ten covering roughly 4.5%. Sequencing used PBMCs or T cells enriched from blood (not recorded which). The origin of the receptors is a man between 25 and 39 years old who had recovered from COVID-19.

As DNA, the CDR3 is TGCGCCACCTCTAAAGACTCAGCCTCCTACGAGCAGTACTTC. Amino acid sequence: CATSKDSASYEQYF. This rearrangement joins TRBV10-1 to TRBJ2-7; no definite D call. The CDR3 spans 14 residues. Trimming stripped 10 bases from V and 0 bases from J, with 16 bases between. Germline loops: CDR1 WNHNN, CDR2 SYGVQD (reference sequence).

V is TRBV13 and J is TRBJ1-2; D is possibly TRBD1 (5 bases). Germline V gene sequence: CDR1 PRHDT, CDR2 FYEKMQ (reference sequence). This CDR3 comprises 14 residues. Trimming took 5 bases from V and 1 from J, leaving 11 bases between them. CDR3 DNA sequence: TGTGCCAGCAGCCTTATCAGGGTTAACTATGGCTACACCTTC. This encodes CASSLIRVNYGYTF.

The chain combines TRBV7-8 with TRBJ2-1, with TRBD2 matching 9 bases. CDR3 length: 15 residues. CDR1 and CDR2 from the germline V gene are SGHVS and FQNEAQ. Trimming at V came to 6 bases and at J to 6 bases, leaving 9 bases not matched to a gene. CDR3 sequence reads: CASRYAGGPGNEQFF. The DNA of the CDR3 is TGTGCCAGCAGGTACGCGGGGGGGCCAGGCAATGAGCAGTTCTTC.

Worth noting for this clone: At the DNA level, this CDR3 is encoded by other sequences in the same sample as well. The chain uses TRBV12-3 or TRBV12-4 and TRBJ1-2; 7 positions agree with TRBD1. The CDR3 sequence is 13 residues long. V shed 4 bases, J shed 4 bases, and the junction held 3 bases outside the gene matches. DNA of the CDR3: TGTGCCAGCAGTTCCGGGACAGCCTATGGCTACACCTTC. Residues: CASSSGTAYGYTF.

The chain is built from TRBV7-8 and TRBJ1-2, with 10 bases matching TRBD1. CDR3 length: 15 residues. The J segment lost 4 bases and the V segment lost 5 bases, leaving 7 bases of the junction unmatched. Germline values: CDR1 SGHVS, CDR2 FQNEAQ. The CDR3 here is CASSPKRQGAYGYTF. The CDR3 nucleotides read TGTGCCAGCAGCCCTAAACGACAGGGGGCCTATGGCTACACCTTC.

This chain links TRBV11-2 with TRBJ1-2; 8 bases are a match to TRBD1. This CDR3 region has 14 residues. V dropped 6 bases and J dropped 4; count of bases not matched to a gene: 7. Germline values: CDR1 SGHAT, CDR2 FQNNGV. The CDR3 nucleotides read TGTGCCAGCAGACTCCAGGGGGCGAGCTATGGCTACACCTTC. Translating gives CASRLQGASYGYTF.

V and J are TRBV7-2 and TRBJ1-2; D may be TRBD1 (5 bases). V was pared by 3 bases and J by 4 bases, with 15 bases between. There are 15 residues in the CDR3. Germline V gene sequence: CDR1 SGHTA, CDR2 FQGNSA. As DNA, the CDR3 is TGTGCCAGCAGCTTGGGTCAAGGGGCCCCCTATGGCTACACCTTC. Translating it yields CASSLGQGAPYGYTF. Using reference TRBV7-2 and TRBJ1-2 for the parts outside the CDR3, the full variable domain is GAGVSQSPSNKVTEKGKDVELRCDPISGHTALYWYRQSLGQGLEFLIYFQGNSAPDKSGLPSDRFSAERTGGSVSTLTIQRTQQEDSAVYLCASSLGQGAPYGYTFGSGTRLTVV.